The next 26 T cell receptor beta chains were all read from a single sample in a study of technical replicates of blood from several donors (dated 2017 in TCRdb). To prepare the library, the immunoSEQ multiplex PCR assay was applied. What TCRdb holds here is the immuneACCESS table cut down to in-frame rearrangements. Part of the clones is not present; checked against another copy, under half of the missing clones reflect an unresolved V gene, and the others are unexplained. The sample table shows some 60,000 clones, and approximately 87% are seen once. The top ten clones comprise around 5.3% of the sample. The sequenced sample consisted of PBMCs. These receptors all come from a human donor in good health. Some clones in this sample may be carry-over from other donors' samples.

The chain uses TRBV2 and TRBJ2-1; 10 bases are shared with TRBD1. V shed 8 bases and J 8 bases; nucleotides not matched to a gene: 15. The CDR3 consists of 16 residues. CDR1 is SNHLY and CDR2 is FYNNEI in the germline V gene. For the CDR3, the DNA is TGTGCCAGCCGCCTTTGGGACAGGGGACCGGTGGATGAGCAGTTCTTC. Residues: CASRLWDRGPVDEQFF.

The chain links TRBV2 to TRBJ2-7, with 8 nucleotides matching TRBD2. The length of the CDR3 is 14 residues. Germline V CDR1 and CDR2: SNHLY, FYNNEI. J was trimmed by 6 bases and V by 11 bases; bases with no gene match: 15. The CDR3 nucleotides are TGTGCCGGGGACTATAGCGGGATGATGCTCGAGCAGTACTTC. This codes for CAGDYSGMMLEQYF. The full variable domain, with the rest looked up from reference TRBV2 and TRBJ2-7, is EPEVTQTPSHQVTQMGQEVILRCVPISNHLYFYWYRQILGQKVEFLVSFYNNEISEKSEIFDDQFSVERPDGSNFTLKIRSTKLEDSAMYFCAGDYSGMMLEQYFGPGTRLTVT.

The chain combines TRBV4-2 with TRBJ2-3, with D unresolved. Trimming removed 7 bases from V and 0 bases from J, with 11 bases in between. The CDR3 extends over 14 amino acids. Germline CDR1 and CDR2: LGHNA and YNFKEQ. This chain's CDR3 is CASIGPTSTDTQYF. The CDR3 DNA reads as TGTGCCAGCATCGGTCCAACTAGCACAGATACGCAGTATTTT.

This chain uses TRBV6-1 with TRBJ1-2; D may be TRBD1 (5 bases). The germline CDR1 and CDR2 sequences are MNHNS and SASEGT. V was trimmed by 2 bases and J by 2 bases, leaving 9 bases between them. The CDR3 spans 14 residues. CDR3 sequence (DNA): TGTGCCAGCAGTGAATTTTGGGGCAACTATGGCTACACCTTC. This codes for CASSEFWGNYGYTF.

The gene calls are TRBV5-4 and TRBJ2-2; 14 nucleotides align to TRBD2. CDR3 length equals 16 residues. Germline CDR1 is SGHNT and CDR2 is YYREEE (reference sequence). V trimming: 5 bases; J trimming: 6 bases; junction bases outside the gene matches: 6. The CDR3 coding sequence is TGTGCCAGCAGTTCTATGACTAGCGGGGGGGCCGGGGAGCTGTTTTTT. Residues: CASSSMTSGGAGELFF.

This chain uses TRBV27 with TRBJ2-1, with 10 bases fitting TRBD1. Germline CDR1 MNHEY, CDR2 SMNVEV (reference sequence). The CDR3 contains 15 residues. Losses at the gene ends were 6 bases for V and 5 bases for J; bases not matched to a gene: 7. The CDR3 nucleotides read TGTGCCAGCAGATTCCGGGACAGGGGAAACAATGAGCAGTTCTTC. Protein product: CASRFRDRGNNEQFF.

The chain uses TRBV4-1 and TRBJ2-7; 8 nucleotides align to TRBD2. The germline V gene encodes CDR1 MGHRA and CDR2 YSYEKL. V dropped 4 bases and J dropped 4; count of bases not matched to a gene: 9. This CDR3 is 15 amino acids long. The CDR3 loop reads CASSRVLAELYEQYF. Written as DNA, the CDR3 is TGCGCCAGCAGCCGAGTACTAGCGGAGTTATACGAGCAGTACTTC.

The CDR3 region has the DNA TGTGCCAGCAGCTACCCTGGGACAGGGGGTGACTATGGCTACACCTTC. Its protein is CASSYPGTGGDYGYTF. The V call is TRBV5-5, the J call TRBJ1-2, with TRBD1 matching 11 bases. Unmatched junction bases numbered 7, after V lost 3 bases and J lost 3 bases. Looked up from germline, CDR1 is SGHKS and CDR2 is YYEKEE (reference sequence). The CDR3 covers 16 residues. Full variable domain (missing parts from reference TRBV5-5 and TRBJ1-2): DAGVTQSPTHLIKTRGQQVTLRCSPISGHKSVSWYQQVLGQGPQFIFQYYEKEERGRGNFPDRFSARQFPNYSSELNVNALLLGDSALYLCASSYPGTGGDYGYTFGSGTRLTVV.

The J gene is TRBJ2-7, the V gene TRBV11-1; D possibly corresponds to TRBD1 (6 bases). This CDR3 comprises 12 residues. The germline V gene has CDR1 SGHAT and CDR2 FQDESV (reference sequence). The V end was cut by 3 bases, the J end by 6 bases, with 9 bases between. The CDR3 region is CASSLGRGEQYF. The CDR3, as DNA: TGTGCCAGCAGCTTGGGCAGGGGCGAGCAGTACTTC.

This clone was detected only once. The rearrangement joins TRBV7-2 to TRBJ2-3, with D perhaps matching TRBD2 (6 bases). V lost 2 bases, J lost 2 bases, and 17 bases lay in between. The CDR3 loop spans 17 amino acids. The V gene's germline CDR1 is SGHTA and CDR2 FQGNSA. CDR3 DNA sequence: TGTGCCAGCAGCTTAATAGATGGTTCGGGACTCACAGATACGCAGTATTTT. It encodes CASSLIDGSGLTDTQYF.

This chain links TRBV7-6 with TRBJ1-6, with 9 nucleotides matching TRBD1. The CDR3 is 15 amino acids. Trimming removed 2 bases from V and 6 bases from J; junction bases left unmatched: 2. Looked up from germline, CDR1 is SGHVS and CDR2 is FNYEAQ. The CDR3 bases are TGTGCCAGCAGCTTACAGGGACAGGGTAATTCACCCCTCCACTTT. It translates to CASSLQGQGNSPLHF.

The chain has TRBV7-9 and TRBJ2-5; D is unresolved. The germline V gene encodes CDR1 SEHNR and CDR2 FQNEAQ (reference sequence). The CDR3 is 15 amino acids. V lost 2 bases and J 0 bases, leaving 10 bases between the germline ends. CDR3 bases: TGTGCCAGCAGCTTATATGGTCAGTACCAAGAGACCCAGTACTTC. It translates to CASSLYGQYQETQYF.

The chain has TRBV6-1 and TRBJ2-3, with no clear D. Germline values: CDR1 MNHNS, CDR2 SASEGT. CDR3 length equals 14 residues. Trimming took off 4 bases at V and 6 bases at J, with 14 bases between the two ends. The CDR3 DNA follows: TGTGCCAGCAGTGGAGACCTGGGCGTGGATACGCAGTATTTT. Translation gives CASSGDLGVDTQYF.

The genes are TRBV7-2 and TRBJ2-4; perhaps TRBD1 as D (6 bases). Germline V CDR1 and CDR2: SGHTA, FQGNSA. The V end lost 1 base, the J end lost 13 bases, and 14 bases lay between the germline ends. The CDR3 runs to 13 residues. Written as DNA, the CDR3 is TGTGCCAGCAGCTTAGGAAGACAGGCCCCACAGTACTTC. It yields the protein CASSLGRQAPQYF.

V and J are TRBV7-2 and TRBJ1-1; D is perhaps TRBD1 (5 bases). The CDR3 is made up of 13 amino acids. V lost 5 bases, J lost 2 bases, and 9 bases lay in between. CDR1 SGHTA and CDR2 FQGNSA come from the germline V gene. The CDR3 region has the DNA TGTGCCAGCAGCCGAGGACAAAACACTGAAGCTTTCTTT. This sequence encodes CASSRGQNTEAFF.

The V gene is TRBV5-1, the J gene TRBJ2-7; D remains unclear. The CDR3 has 13 amino acids. The V gene lost 0 bases and the J gene lost 5 bases, with 9 bases spanning the gap. The V gene's germline CDR1 is SGHRS and CDR2 YFSETQ. CDR3 sequence: CASSLGLRDEQYF. Written as DNA, the CDR3 is TGCGCCAGCAGCTTGGGTCTCCGAGACGAGCAGTACTTC.

This clone was seen only once. The chain has TRBV29-1 and TRBJ1-5; no firm D call. Trimming removed 6 bases from V and 3 bases from J, with 12 bases in between. Per the germline V gene, CDR1 is SQVTM and CDR2 is ANQGSEA. The CDR3 contains 13 residues. CDR3 nucleotides: TGCAGCGTGGAGTTGCATCCCAATCAGCCCCAGCATTTT. Translated, it gives CSVELHPNQPQHF.

This chain joins TRBV30 and TRBJ1-1; D gene unclear. The CDR3 spans 13 residues. CDR1 is GTSNPN, CDR2 SVGIG, per germline (reference sequence). Trimming shortened V by 1 base and J by 10 bases, and 16 bases separated the two germline ends. The CDR3 spells CAWSGRIGESAFF. CDR3 DNA sequence: TGTGCCTGGAGTGGGAGAATCGGCGAGTCAGCTTTCTTT.

The V call is TRBV6-5, the J call TRBJ1-1; the match to TRBD1 covers 7 bases. V gave up 8 bases and J gave up 5 bases; unmatched junction bases: 11. CDR1 and CDR2 from the germline V gene are MNHEY and SVGAGI. The CDR3 covers 14 residues. The CDR3 sequence is CASERQGWGTEAFF. CDR3 sequence (DNA): TGTGCCAGCGAGAGACAGGGCTGGGGGACTGAAGCTTTCTTT.

Here the CDR3 DNA reads TGCAGCGTTGAAAGCGGGACCGGCACAGATACGCAGTATTTT. Its protein is CSVESGTGTDTQYF. The rearrangement links TRBV29-1 to TRBJ2-3, with TRBD2 matching over 7 bases. J was trimmed by 1 base and V by 2 bases; bases with no gene match: 3. Germline CDR1 is SQVTM and CDR2 is ANQGSEA. The CDR3 runs 14 residues.

This chain joins TRBV5-1 and TRBJ2-5; 8 bases are shared with TRBD2. The CDR3 has 15 amino acids. The germline gives CDR1 SGHRS, CDR2 YFSETQ. V was pared by 4 bases and J by 4 bases, with 9 bases of the junction left unmatched. The chain's CDR3 is CASSPFAGGGETQYF. In nucleotides, the CDR3 is TGCGCCAGCAGCCCTTTTGCGGGAGGTGGAGAGACCCAGTACTTC. The whole variable domain, filled in from reference TRBV5-1 and TRBJ2-5, reads KAGVTQTPRYLIKTRGQQVTLSCSPISGHRSVSWYQQTPGQGLQFLFEYFSETQRNKGNFPGRFSGRQFSNSRSEMNVSTLELGDSALYLCASSPFAGGGETQYFGPGTRLLVL.

V gene TRBV15 combines with J gene TRBJ1-1; D is unclear. CDR1 and CDR2 (germline): LNHNV, YYDKDF (reference sequence). V lost 1 base, J lost 2 bases, and 8 bases lay in between. CDR3 size: 14 residues. DNA for the CDR3: TGTGCCACCAGCAGAGTACTACTCAACACTGAAGCTTTCTTT. Amino acid sequence: CATSRVLLNTEAFF.

This chain uses TRBV5-1 with TRBJ1-4, with D possibly TRBD1 on 5 matching bases. The CDR3 sequence is 14 residues long. V lost 2 bases and J 6 bases, leaving 11 bases between the germline ends. Germline assignment: CDR1 SGHRS and CDR2 YFSETQ. CDR3 residues: CASSFQGRDEKLFF. CDR3 coding DNA: TGCGCCAGCAGCTTTCAGGGTAGGGATGAAAAACTGTTTTTT.

The rearrangement uses TRBV5-1 and TRBJ2-4; 8 nucleotides agree with TRBD2. The CDR3 is 14 amino acids. V was clipped by 4 bases and J by 7 bases; unmatched bases: 7. The germline V gene has CDR1 SGHRS and CDR2 YFSETQ. The CDR3 protein is CASSVTSVPNIQYF. The DNA of the CDR3 is TGCGCCAGCAGCGTGACTAGCGTTCCTAACATTCAGTACTTC.

The genes are TRBV5-4 and TRBJ2-3, with TRBD1 matching 8 bases. Trimming at V came to 1 base and at J to 6 bases, leaving 4 bases not matched to a gene. Per germline, CDR1 SGHNT and CDR2 YYREEE (reference sequence). The CDR3 has 14 amino acids. The CDR3 is CASSLRRGPDTQYF. The CDR3 DNA is TGTGCCAGCAGCTTGCGCAGGGGGCCTGATACGCAGTATTTT.

Only one count was recorded for this clone. The chain uses TRBV27 and TRBJ2-7; tentative D call: TRBD2 (6 bases). Per germline, CDR1 MNHEY and CDR2 SMNVEV (reference sequence). The germline V and J ends were trimmed by 5 bases and 2 bases, with 16 bases remaining between them. CDR3 length equals 15 residues. This CDR3 is CASSIPGLPTYEQYF. The CDR3 coding sequence is TGTGCCAGCAGTATCCCGGGACTCCCAACCTACGAGCAGTACTTC.